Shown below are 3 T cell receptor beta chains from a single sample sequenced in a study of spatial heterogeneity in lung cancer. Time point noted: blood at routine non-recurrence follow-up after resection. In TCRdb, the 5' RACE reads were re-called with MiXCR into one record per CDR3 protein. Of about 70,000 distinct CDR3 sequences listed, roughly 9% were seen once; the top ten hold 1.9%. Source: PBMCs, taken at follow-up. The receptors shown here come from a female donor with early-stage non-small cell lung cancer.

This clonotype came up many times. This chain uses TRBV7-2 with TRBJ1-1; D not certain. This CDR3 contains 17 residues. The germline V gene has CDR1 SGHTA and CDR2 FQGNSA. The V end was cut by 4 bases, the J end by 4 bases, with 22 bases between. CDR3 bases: TGTGCCAGCAGCTCGAGGGCTGAGGGTGAAGCCGTCACTGAAGCTTTCTTT. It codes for CASSSRAEGEAVTEAFF.

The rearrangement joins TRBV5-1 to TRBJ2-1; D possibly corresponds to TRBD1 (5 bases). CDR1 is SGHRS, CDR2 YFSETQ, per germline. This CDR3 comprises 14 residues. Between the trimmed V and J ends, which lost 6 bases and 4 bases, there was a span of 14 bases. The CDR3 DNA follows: TGCGCCAGCAACCGACAGTCTGCTTACAATGAGCAGTTCTTC. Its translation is CASNRQSAYNEQFF.

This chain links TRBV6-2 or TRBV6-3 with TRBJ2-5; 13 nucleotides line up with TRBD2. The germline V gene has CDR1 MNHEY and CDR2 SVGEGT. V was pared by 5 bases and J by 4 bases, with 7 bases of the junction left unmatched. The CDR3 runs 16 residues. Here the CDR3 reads CASSLGLAGEIETQYF. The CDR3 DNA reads TGTGCCAGCAGTCTCGGACTAGCGGGAGAAATAGAGACCCAGTACTTC.